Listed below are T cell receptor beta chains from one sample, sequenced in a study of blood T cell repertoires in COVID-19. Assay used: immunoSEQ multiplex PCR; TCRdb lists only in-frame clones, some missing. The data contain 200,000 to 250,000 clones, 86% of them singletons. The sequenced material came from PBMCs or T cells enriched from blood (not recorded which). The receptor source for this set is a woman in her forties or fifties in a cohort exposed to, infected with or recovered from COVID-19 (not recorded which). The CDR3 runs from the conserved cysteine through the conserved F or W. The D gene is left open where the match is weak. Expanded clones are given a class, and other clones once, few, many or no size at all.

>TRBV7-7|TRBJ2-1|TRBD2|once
CASSPWTSGSFSYNEQFF
TGTGCTAGCAGCCCTTGGACTAGCGGTTCCTTCTCCTACAATGAGCAGTTCTTC
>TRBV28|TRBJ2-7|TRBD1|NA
CASSFAPRTGSYEQYF
TGTGCCAGCAGTTTTGCCCCCCGGACAGGCTCCTACGAGCAGTACTTC
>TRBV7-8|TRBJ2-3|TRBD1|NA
CASSRGQGTDTQYF
TGTGCCAGCAGCCGAGGACAGGGCACAGATACGCAGTATTTT
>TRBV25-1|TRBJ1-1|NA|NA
CASSEAVRGYTEAFF
TGTGCCAGCAGTGAGGCGGTCAGGGGCTACACTGAAGCTTTCTTT
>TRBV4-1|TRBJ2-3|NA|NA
CASSQEAGTDTQYF
TGCGCCAGCAGCCAAGAGGCTGGCACAGATACGCAGTATTTT
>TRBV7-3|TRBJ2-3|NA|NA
CASSSTTGTDTQYF
TGTGCCAGCAGCTCGACAACGGGGACAGATACGCAGTATTTT
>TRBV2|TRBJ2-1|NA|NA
CASSADARSEQFF
TGTGCCAGCAGTGCCGACGCTAGGAGTGAGCAGTTCTTC
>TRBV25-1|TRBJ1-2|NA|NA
CASSEFRAGGHGYTF
TGTGCCAGCAGTGAATTTAGGGCGGGAGGACACGGCTACACCTTC
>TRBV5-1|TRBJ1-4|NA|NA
CASSQVEGVANEKLFF
TGCGCCAGCAGTCAGGTGGAGGGAGTAGCTAATGAAAAACTGTTTTTT
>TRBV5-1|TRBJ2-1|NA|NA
CASSSRDAGSSYNEQFF
TGCGCCAGCAGCTCCCGGGACGCCGGGAGCTCCTACAATGAGCAGTTCTTC
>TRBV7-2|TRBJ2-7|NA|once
CASSLADPRGALYEQYF
TGTGCCAGCAGCTTAGCGGATCCTCGGGGGGCCCTCTACGAGCAGTACTTC
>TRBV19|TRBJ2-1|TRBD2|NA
CASSQRLAGGPYNEQFF
TGTGCCAGTAGTCAGAGACTAGCGGGGGGGCCGTACAATGAGCAGTTCTTC
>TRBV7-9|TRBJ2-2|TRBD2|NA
CASSSPMGRGSDTGELFF
TGTGCCAGCAGCTCGCCTATGGGGCGGGGGTCGGACACCGGGGAGCTGTTTTTT
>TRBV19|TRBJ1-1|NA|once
CASRSVGGGASEAFF
TGTGCCAGTAGATCCGTTGGTGGGGGCGCGTCAGAAGCTTTCTTT
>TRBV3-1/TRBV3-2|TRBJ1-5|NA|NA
CASSQGGDQPQHF
TGTGCCAGCAGCCAAGGAGGAGATCAGCCCCAGCATTTT
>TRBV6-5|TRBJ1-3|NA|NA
CASSYSATPAGNTIYF
TGTGCCAGCAGTTACTCGGCGACTCCGGCTGGAAACACCATATATTTT
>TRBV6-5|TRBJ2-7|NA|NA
CASSYSSWAEQYF
TGTGCCAGCAGTTACTCGAGCTGGGCCGAGCAGTACTTC
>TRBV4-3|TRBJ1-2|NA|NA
CASSQEAGSYGYTF
TGCGCCAGCAGCCAAGAGGCAGGCTCCTATGGCTACACCTTC
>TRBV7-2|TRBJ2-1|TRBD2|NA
CASSLWAGGSDNEQFF
TGTGCCAGCAGCTTATGGGCGGGGGGGTCTGACAATGAGCAGTTCTTC
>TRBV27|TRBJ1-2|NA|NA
CASSSSLLDRGGGYTF
NA
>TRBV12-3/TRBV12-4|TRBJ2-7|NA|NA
CASSLIQGHIIF
TGTGCCAGCAGTTTAATTCAAGGACATATAATCTTC
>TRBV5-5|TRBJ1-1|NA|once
CASSLYVYGRGMNTEAFF
TGTGCCAGCAGCCTATACGTGTACGGAAGGGGAATGAACACTGAAGCTTTCTTT
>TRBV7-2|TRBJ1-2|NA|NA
CASSRLGAWAYGYTF
TGTGCCAGCAGCCGTTTGGGGGCCTGGGCCTATGGCTACACCTTC
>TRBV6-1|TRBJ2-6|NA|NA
CASSEAGGLFSGANVLTF
TGTGCCAGCAGTGAAGCGGGGGGGCTCTTCTCTGGGGCCAACGTCCTGACTTTC
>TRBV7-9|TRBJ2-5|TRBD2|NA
CASTVGAGGIQETQYF
TGTGCCAGCACGGTGGGGGCGGGGGGAATCCAAGAGACCCAGTACTTC
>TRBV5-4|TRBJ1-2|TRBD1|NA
CASSQGQGIYGYTF
TGTGCCAGCAGCCAGGGACAGGGAATCTATGGCTACACCTTC
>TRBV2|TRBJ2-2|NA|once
CASSREGTGELFF
TGTGCCAGCAGCCGAGAGGGAACCGGGGAGCTGTTTTTT
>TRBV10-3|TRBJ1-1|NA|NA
CAISEARFIDTEAFF
TGTGCCATCAGTGAAGCGCGATTTATTGATACTGAAGCTTTCTTT
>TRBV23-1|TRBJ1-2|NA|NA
CASMSNWGYTF
TGCGCCAGCATGTCAAACTGGGGCTACACCTTC
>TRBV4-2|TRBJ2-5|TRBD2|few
CASSPGPSGGQETQYF
TGTGCCAGCAGCCCCGGACCTTCGGGGGGACAAGAGACCCAGTACTTC
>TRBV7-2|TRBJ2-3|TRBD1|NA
CASSLDGAGGPTDTQYF
TGTGCCAGCAGCTTAGACGGGGCAGGGGGCCCTACAGATACGCAGTATTTT
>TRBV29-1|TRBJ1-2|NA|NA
CSAWGRALEANYGYTF
TGCAGCGCTTGGGGCAGGGCCCTCGAGGCTAACTATGGCTACACCTTC
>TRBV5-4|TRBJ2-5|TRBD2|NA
CASSQGLAGGPRVETQYF
TGTGCCAGCAGCCAGGGACTAGCGGGGGGGCCTCGGGTAGAGACCCAGTACTTC
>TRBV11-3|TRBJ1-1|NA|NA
CASSLGGMNTEAFF
TGTGCCAGCAGCTTAGGAGGGATGAACACTGAAGCTTTCTTT
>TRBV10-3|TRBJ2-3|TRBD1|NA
CAISESGQGALGTDTQYF
TGTGCCATCAGTGAGTCGGGACAGGGGGCTTTGGGCACAGATACGCAGTATTTT
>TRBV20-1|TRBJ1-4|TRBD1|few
CSASEGGREKLFF
TGCAGTGCTAGTGAAGGGGGCCGGGAAAAACTGTTTTTT